This entry describes one T cell receptor beta chain. TCRdb re-called the RACE reads through MiXCR, storing one row per CDR3 protein. The table shows more than 65,000 distinct CDR3 sequences, with around a tenth occurring only once. V trimming: 0 bases; J trimming: 5 bases; junction bases outside the gene matches: 5. The CDR3 loop spans 16 amino acids. Looked up from germline, CDR1 is KGHSH and CDR2 is LQKENI. Noted time point: patch test 1, 2 weeks after DPC sensitization. Treatment: therapeutic diphenylcyclopropenone sensitization with weekly scalp DPC. The data were obtained in a study of human T cells and chemical hapten exposure.

This chain links TRBV18 with TRBJ2-1, with TRBD2 identical over 9 bases. This TCR was recovered from a woman in her forties or fifties with alopecia areata. Some clones in this sample may be carry-over from other donors' samples. Sequencing was performed on whole blood, taken in connection with sensitization to the hapten diphenylcyclopropenone (DPC). CDR3 in amino acids: CASSPPSAGGHNEQFF. For the CDR3, the DNA is TGTGCCAGCTCACCACCGTCTGCGGGAGGGCACAATGAGCAGTTCTTC. Supplemented by reference TRBV18 and TRBJ2-1, the full variable domain reads NAGVMQNPRHLVRRRGQEARLRCSPMKGHSHVYWYRQLPEEGLKFMVYLQKENIIDESGMPKERFSAEFPKEGPSILRIQQVVRGDSAAYFCASSPPSAGGHNEQFFGPGTRLTVL.